The 14 T cell receptor beta chains given below trace back to one sample, sequenced in a study of blood T cells in healthy people across ages. A second PCR of roughly 7 to 11 cycles used a sample-barcoded 5' primer and a J-beta primer mix. TCRdb processed the 5' RACE reads anew with MiXCR; each CDR3 protein has one entry. The sample has 780,000 or so distinct CDR3 sequences, around half seen once; the top ten hold around 40%. The sample taken for sequencing was blood. Source of these receptors: a man older than 75 in good health.

This clonotype was seen only a few times. The chain has TRBV27 and TRBJ2-3; D possibly corresponds to TRBD2 (5 bases). Germline V gene lookup returns CDR1 MNHEY and CDR2 SMNVEV (reference sequence). The CDR3 consists of 16 residues. The V and J ends lost 7 bases and 7 bases respectively, with 24 bases between them. The CDR3 is CASIPTRTSDVNTQYF. The CDR3 bases are TGTGCCAGCATTCCAACCCGGACTTCTGATGTCAATACGCAGTATTTT.

This clonotype turned up a few times. V is TRBV2 and J is TRBJ2-3; no firm D call. Germline CDR1 and CDR2: SNHLY and FYNNEI. Trimming took off 6 bases at V and 6 bases at J, with 10 bases between the two ends. This CDR3 spans 12 amino acids. This chain's CDR3 is CASRASLDTQYF. The CDR3 DNA reads as TGTGCCAGCAGAGCTAGTTTGGATACGCAGTATTTT. Filled out from reference TRBV2 and TRBJ2-3, the complete variable domain reads EPEVTQTPSHQVTQMGQEVILRCVPISNHLYFYWYRQILGQKVEFLVSFYNNEISEKSEIFDDQFSVERPDGSNFTLKIRSTKLEDSAMYFCASRASLDTQYFGPGTRLTVL.

The gene calls are TRBV3-1 and TRBJ2-1; D gene ambiguous. Deletions cut 4 bases from V and 10 bases from J, with 29 bases between. Germline V gives CDR1 LGHDT, CDR2 YNNKEL (reference sequence). There are 18 residues in the CDR3. The CDR3 spells CASSPRKSDAWINSEQFF. The DNA of the CDR3 is TGTGCCAGCAGCCCGCGCAAGAGCGACGCATGGATCAATTCGGAGCAGTTCTTC.

The chain is built from TRBV4-2 and TRBJ2-2, with a tentative D call TRBD2 (5 bases). There are 17 residues in the CDR3. V was clipped by 3 bases and J by 4 bases, with 18 bases between them. Germline CDR1 reads LGHNA; CDR2 reads YNFKEQ. The CDR3 region has the DNA TGTGCCAGCAGCCAGTCCCCCGGGATAGGGAGCACCGGGGAGCTGTTTTTT. It encodes CASSQSPGIGSTGELFF.

CDR3 protein: CASSYGTPGFIQYF. In nucleotides, the CDR3 is TGTGCCAGCAGTTACGGGACCCCCGGCTTCATTCAGTACTTC. This sequence joins TRBV6-6 and TRBJ2-4; D may be TRBD1 or TRBD2 (5 bases each). The V end lost 2 bases, the J end lost 9 bases, and 14 bases lay between the germline ends. Germline V gives CDR1 MNHNY, CDR2 SVGAGI (reference sequence). The CDR3 spans 14 residues.

This clonotype was seen only a few times. This rearrangement joins TRBV6-1 to TRBJ2-4, with 7 bases matching TRBD2. V shed 10 bases, J shed 0 bases, and the junction held 15 bases outside the gene matches. The CDR3 extends over 17 amino acids. Looked up from germline, CDR1 is MNHNS and CDR2 is SASEGT. The CDR3 DNA sequence: TGTGCCACCCACTCGGGGGGAGCGGGACTAGCCAAAAACATTCAGTACTTC. Protein sequence: CATHSGGAGLAKNIQYF.

V is TRBV27 and J is TRBJ2-1; maybe TRBD2 (6 bases). The length of the CDR3 is 14 residues. Deletions cut 7 bases from V and 6 bases from J, with 16 bases between. Germline lookup yields CDR1 MNHEY and CDR2 SMNVEV (reference sequence). The CDR3 bases are TGTGCCAGCAACTCCCGGGAGTCGAGCAATGAGCAGTTCTTC. It encodes CASNSRESSNEQFF.

The sample holds a few counts of this clonotype. The genes are TRBV7-6 and TRBJ2-7; 14 bases agree with TRBD2. The CDR3 is made up of 18 amino acids. Germline loops: CDR1 SGHVS, CDR2 FNYEAQ. Trimming at V came to 0 bases and at J to 2 bases, leaving 6 bases not matched to a gene. DNA for the CDR3: TGTGCCAGCAGCTTAGCCCCTGGGACTAGCGGGGGAACCTACGAGCAGTACTTC. Protein sequence: CASSLAPGTSGGTYEQYF. Complete variable domain (other parts from reference TRBV7-6 and TRBJ2-7): GAGVSQSPRYKVTKRGQDVALRCDPISGHVSLYWYRQALGQGPEFLTYFNYEAQQDKSGLPNDRFSAERPEGSISTLTIQRTEQRDSAMYRCASSLAPGTSGGTYEQYFGPGTRLTVT.

This clonotype was seen a handful of times. This chain connects TRBV7-2 to TRBJ2-5, with TRBD2 matching 11 bases. With V trimmed by 0 bases and J by 2 bases, 2 bases remained unmatched. The CDR3 totals 16 residues. CDR1 is SGHTA and CDR2 is FQGNSA in the germline V gene. The CDR3 protein is CASSLAASGGQETQYF. In DNA, the CDR3 is TGTGCCAGCAGCTTAGCGGCTAGCGGGGGGCAAGAGACCCAGTACTTC.

This CDR3 is CSVLPIAGFSNEQFF. The CDR3 DNA is TGCAGCGTGCTCCCTATAGCGGGATTTTCGAATGAGCAGTTCTTC. This chain connects TRBV29-1 to TRBJ2-1; 8 bases fit TRBD2. Germline-derived CDR1 and CDR2 are SQVTM and ANQGSEA. This CDR3 region has 15 residues. The V gene end was trimmed by 6 bases and the J gene end by 7 bases; junction bases not matched to a gene: 14.

V usage is TRBV4-2 and J usage is TRBJ1-6, with 7 bases aligning to TRBD1. Trimming took 2 bases from V and 9 from J; bases not matched to a gene: 13. The length of the CDR3 is 17 residues. Germline V gene data show CDR1 as LGHNA and CDR2 as YNFKEQ. The CDR3 spells CASSQTGAPGLASPLHF. The CDR3 DNA is TGTGCCAGCAGCCAAACAGGGGCCCCCGGTCTTGCTTCACCCCTCCACTTT.

CDR3 sequence: CASSFLGTATYEQYF. The CDR3 DNA sequence: TGTGCCAGCAGCTTCCTCGGGACAGCCACCTACGAGCAGTACTTC. The V gene is TRBV9, the J gene TRBJ2-5, with TRBD1 matching over 7 bases. The J call may be mistaken, given a closer DNA end match to TRBJ2-7. The CDR3 covers 15 residues. Germline CDR1 SGDLS, CDR2 YYNGEE.

The rearrangement uses TRBV29-1 and TRBJ2-1, with 13 bases matching TRBD2. The end of the DNA is better explained by TRBJ2-7, so the J call may be wrong. The CDR3 has 14 amino acids. Per germline, CDR1 SQVTM and CDR2 ANQGSEA. The chain's CDR3 is CSVVGLAGEPEQYF. In DNA, the CDR3 is TGCAGCGTGGTCGGACTAGCGGGAGAGCCTGAGCAGTACTTC.

This CDR3 is CASGEVPGEQYF. The CDR3, as DNA: TGCGCCAGCGGGGAAGTCCCCGGCGAGCAGTACTTC. V gene TRBV5-1 combines with J gene TRBJ2-7; D gene uncertain. Germline loops: CDR1 SGHRS, CDR2 YFSETQ. V lost 7 bases and J 6 bases, leaving 14 bases between the germline ends. CDR3 length: 12 amino acids.